These 23 T cell receptor beta chains were all obtained from the same sample, sequenced in a study of OX40 agonist ivuxolimab in advanced cancers. Profiling relied on immunoSEQ multiplex PCR, and the TCRdb table lists in-frame clones only, not all of them. This sample yields 50,000 to 60,000 clones, of which roughly 90% are seen a single time; 4.8% belongs to the top ten. The sample in question was CD4+ or CD8+ T cells sorted from blood, obtained in a trial of the OX40 agonist ivuxolimab. The receptor set was obtained from an adult with an advanced solid tumor such as melanoma, head and neck, liver or kidney cancer.

The chain combines TRBV7-2 with TRBJ1-6; D uncertain. Trimming took 3 bases from V and 7 from J, leaving 7 bases between them. CDR1 is SGHTA, CDR2 FQGNSA, per germline. The length of the CDR3 is 13 residues. The CDR3 here is CASSFSTNSPLHF. The CDR3, as DNA: TGTGCCAGCAGCTTCTCCACGAATTCACCCCTCCACTTT.

This clone was counted only a few times. This chain joins TRBV5-4 and TRBJ2-7; D possibly uses TRBD1 or TRBD2 (5 bases each). V lost 2 bases, J lost 6 bases, and 15 bases lay in between. CDR1 is SGHNT, CDR2 YYREEE, per germline (reference sequence). This CDR3 has 14 amino acids. Here the CDR3 DNA reads TGTGCCAGCAGCTTAGGTGGGGGACCCCCCGAGCAGTACTTC. The encoded protein is CASSLGGGPPEQYF.

This clone was seen a single time. The chain is built from TRBV6-1 and TRBJ1-6; TRBD1 might be the D (6 bases). Trimming removed 7 bases at V and 5 bases at J, with 15 bases between. Germline loops: CDR1 MNHNS, CDR2 SASEGT. The CDR3 length is 15 residues. CDR3 residues: CASNEGSGDNSPLHF. CDR3 coding DNA: TGTGCCAGCAACGAAGGGTCAGGGGATAATTCACCCCTCCACTTT.

V usage is TRBV7-8 and J usage is TRBJ1-1, with D hard to call. Germline V gives CDR1 SGHVS, CDR2 FQNEAQ. Trimming pared 1 base from V and 4 bases from J, leaving 13 bases between. There are 15 residues in the CDR3. In DNA, the CDR3 is TGTGCCAGCAGCTTAGATTCTAGTTGGGGCACTGAAGCTTTCTTT. This gives the protein CASSLDSSWGTEAFF.

The rearrangement joins TRBV19 to TRBJ2-7; D gene uncertain. Germline assignment: CDR1 LNHDA and CDR2 SQIVND (reference sequence). V was pared by 0 bases and J by 2 bases, with 11 bases between. The CDR3 spans 15 residues. This CDR3 is CASSIDLQKTYEQYF. The CDR3 DNA follows: TGTGCCAGTAGTATAGATCTCCAGAAAACCTACGAGCAGTACTTC.

The chain has TRBV18 and TRBJ2-3, with D hard to call. The CDR3 contains 14 residues. Trimming removed 1 base at V and 5 bases at J, with 10 bases between. The germline V gene has CDR1 KGHSH and CDR2 LQKENI. CDR3 coding DNA: TGTGCCAGCTCACCACAGGGCCCGGGAGATACGCAGTATTTT. Translated, it gives CASSPQGPGDTQYF.

The chain employs TRBV9 and TRBJ1-5; D is unclear. The germline V gene encodes CDR1 SGDLS and CDR2 YYNGEE. This CDR3 spans 15 amino acids. V was shortened by 1 base and J by 0 bases, with 8 bases between the two germline ends. CDR3 in amino acids: CASSVSASSNQPQHF. CDR3 in DNA: TGTGCCAGCAGCGTATCGGCGAGTAGCAATCAGCCCCAGCATTTT.

The chain joins TRBV5-1 to TRBJ2-5; D gene unclear. This CDR3 contains 13 residues. V was cut by 1 base and J by 5 bases, with 9 bases left in between. Per the germline V gene, CDR1 is SGHRS and CDR2 is YFSETQ. The CDR3 DNA reads TGCGCCAGCAGCTTGTCGGGTCGGGAGACCCAGTACTTC. It yields the protein CASSLSGRETQYF.

V and J are TRBV2 and TRBJ2-5; tentatively, D is TRBD1 or TRBD2 (5 bases each). Looked up from germline, CDR1 is SNHLY and CDR2 is FYNNEI. CDR3 length: 15 residues. The V end lost 8 bases, the J end lost 5 bases, and 21 bases lay between the germline ends. The CDR3 loop reads CASLRASRPAETQYF. The CDR3 DNA follows: TGTGCCAGCCTCAGGGCTAGCAGACCGGCGGAGACCCAGTACTTC.

The rearrangement joins TRBV15 to TRBJ1-6; a weak D match, TRBD1 (5 bases). The CDR3 runs to 15 residues. The V gene's germline CDR1 is LNHNV and CDR2 YYDKDF (reference sequence). Between the trimmed V and J ends, which lost 0 bases and 2 bases, there was a span of 5 bases. This chain's CDR3 is CATSREGAYNSPLHF. In DNA form, the CDR3 reads TGTGCCACCAGCAGAGAGGGGGCCTATAATTCACCCCTCCACTTT.

This rearrangement joins TRBV30 to TRBJ2-1; 12 bases are shared with TRBD2. Per germline, CDR1 GTSNPN and CDR2 SVGIG (reference sequence). This CDR3 comprises 15 residues. Trimming took 5 bases from V and 6 from J; bases not matched to a gene: 8. The CDR3 bases are TGTGCCTGGCGGAAGGGGACTAGCGGGTCCAATGAGCAGTTCTTC. It codes for CAWRKGTSGSNEQFF.

V and J are TRBV11-3 and TRBJ2-1; unclear D gene. This CDR3 region has 15 residues. Germline V gene lookup returns CDR1 SGHNT and CDR2 YENEEA. V was clipped by 1 base and J by 5 bases, with 12 bases between them. CDR3 loop: CASSLGRRLNNEQFF. CDR3 DNA: TGTGCCAGCAGCTTAGGCCGGAGACTTAACAATGAGCAGTTCTTC.

CDR3 bases: TGTGCCAGCAGTTCCCGGACAGGGAGGGGCGAGCAGTACTTC. Amino acid sequence: CASSSRTGRGEQYF. The J gene is TRBJ2-7, the V gene TRBV6-5; tentatively, D is TRBD1 (8 bases). The length of the CDR3 is 14 residues. Trimming took off 4 bases at V and 6 bases at J, with 16 bases between the two ends. Germline lookup yields CDR1 MNHEY and CDR2 SVGAGI.

The chain joins TRBV10-3 to TRBJ1-1; TRBD1 matches 11 bases. Trimming at V came to 11 bases and at J to 4 bases, leaving 6 bases not matched to a gene. Germline V lookup: CDR1 ENHRY, CDR2 SYGVKD. The CDR3 sequence is 13 residues long. The CDR3 loop is CAPRTGGRTEAFF. The DNA of the CDR3 is TGTGCCCCTAGGACAGGGGGCCGCACTGAAGCTTTCTTT.

The gene calls are TRBV25-1 and TRBJ2-7, with a possible D match to TRBD2 (5 bases). The CDR3 spans 13 residues. The V gene lost 2 bases and the J gene lost 7 bases, with 12 bases spanning the gap. Looked up from germline, CDR1 is MGHDK and CDR2 is SYGVNS. In nucleotides, the CDR3 is TGTGCCAGCAGTGAAACGGGATGGGGTGAGCAGTACTTC. Translated, it gives CASSETGWGEQYF.

This clone occurred once. The chain joins TRBV27 to TRBJ2-1, with TRBD1 matching over 11 bases. With 3 bases clipped from V and 8 bases from J, the junction kept 6 bases outside the gene matches. This CDR3 comprises 15 residues. Germline values: CDR1 MNHEY, CDR2 SMNVEV (reference sequence). CDR3 sequence: CASSFRDRGTDEQFF. The CDR3 nucleotides are TGTGCCAGCAGTTTTCGGGACAGGGGGACGGATGAGCAGTTCTTC.

This chain connects TRBV7-3 to TRBJ2-1; no definite D call. CDR1 and CDR2 from the germline V gene are SGHTA and FQGTGA. The CDR3 extends over 16 amino acids. Trimming took 5 bases from V and 0 from J, leaving 14 bases between them. CDR3 loop: CASSKTTSGSYNEQFF. The CDR3 coding sequence is TGTGCCAGCAGCAAAACGACATCCGGCTCCTACAATGAGCAGTTCTTC.

This clone showed up just once. V and J are TRBV25-1 and TRBJ1-5; D remains ambiguous. The CDR3 is made up of 15 amino acids. Germline V CDR1 and CDR2: MGHDK, SYGVNS. Deletions cut 3 bases from V and 2 bases from J, with 11 bases between. The CDR3 loop is CASSDLGDGNQPQHF. In DNA form, the CDR3 reads TGTGCCAGCAGTGACCTCGGAGACGGCAATCAGCCCCAGCATTTT.

The V gene is TRBV2, the J gene TRBJ2-1; TRBD2 matches at 10 bases. Germline trimming cut 3 bases from V and 3 bases from J; bases unmatched to any gene: 8. Germline CDR1 and CDR2: SNHLY and FYNNEI. This CDR3 has 17 amino acids. The CDR3 loop reads CASSDPAGGGVYNEQFF. The CDR3 DNA is TGTGCCAGCAGTGACCCAGCGGGGGGGGGAGTCTACAATGAGCAGTTCTTC. Based on the CDR3 plus reference TRBV2 and TRBJ2-1, the full variable domain is EPEVTQTPSHQVTQMGQEVILRCVPISNHLYFYWYRQILGQKVEFLVSFYNNEISEKSEIFDDQFSVERPDGSNFTLKIRSTKLEDSAMYFCASSDPAGGGVYNEQFFGPGTRLTVL.

The rearrangement links TRBV2 to TRBJ1-6, with TRBD1 as a possible D gene (5 bases). Germline V CDR1 and CDR2: SNHLY, FYNNEI. The CDR3 runs 16 residues. With 7 bases removed from V and 0 bases from J, the gap between germline ends came to 13 bases. CDR3 region: CASKVGGSSYNSPLHF. The CDR3 DNA sequence: TGTGCCAGCAAAGTGGGGGGGAGCTCCTATAATTCACCCCTCCACTTT.

V and J are TRBV9 and TRBJ2-7; D not resolved. Per the germline V gene, CDR1 is SGDLS and CDR2 is YYNGEE. The CDR3 has 15 amino acids. The ends were cut back, 0 bases at V and 0 bases at J, with 10 bases in the middle. CDR3 in DNA: TGTGCCAGCAGCGTAGGTACGGCGAGCTCCTACGAGCAGTACTTC. Its protein product is CASSVGTASSYEQYF.

V gene TRBV5-1 combines with J gene TRBJ2-3; 8 bases are shared with TRBD2. V trimming: 0 bases; J trimming: 0 bases; junction bases outside the gene matches: 6. This CDR3 spans 17 amino acids. Looked up from germline, CDR1 is SGHRS and CDR2 is YFSETQ. The DNA for the CDR3 is TGCGCCAGCAGCTTGGGTAGCGGGATTACTAGCACAGATACGCAGTATTTT. Amino acid sequence: CASSLGSGITSTDTQYF.

The chain is built from TRBV7-9 and TRBJ1-5, with a possible D match to TRBD1 (6 bases). CDR3 size: 15 residues. CDR1 is SEHNR and CDR2 is FQNEAQ in the germline V gene (reference sequence). The V gene lost 6 bases and the J gene lost 7 bases, with 19 bases spanning the gap. The CDR3 DNA sequence: TGTGCCAGCAGTCTCGTGGGGGGGGCTTCACAGCCCCAGCATTTT. It yields the protein CASSLVGGASQPQHF. Full variable domain (rest looked up from reference TRBV7-9 and TRBJ1-5): DTGVSQNPRHKITKRGQNVTFRCDPISEHNRLYWYRQTLGQGPEFLTYFQNEAQLEKSRLLSDRFSAERPKGSFSTLEIQRTEQGDSAMYLCASSLVGGASQPQHFGDGTRLSIL.